A selection of T cell receptor beta chains follows, all from one sample in a study of blood T cell repertoires in COVID-19. Method: immunoSEQ multiplex PCR; TCRdb's copy keeps in-frame clones and lacks some. The sample shows under 200,000 clones, 84% of them seen only once. Sequencing input: peripheral blood. These receptors were obtained from a man aged 25 to 40 with active or convalescent COVID-19. The CDR3 runs from the conserved cysteine through the conserved F or W. The order of the fields is D gene, J gene, V gene, clone size, CDR3 DNA, CDR3 protein. D genes are given only for firm matches. The listing skips clone size in some rows; elsewhere it reads once, few, many or a size class.

d_gene: .; j_gene: TRBJ2-1; v_gene: TRBV6-2/TRBV6-3; abundance: .; CDR3nt: TGTGCCAGCAGTCTCCTGTACAATGAGCAGTTCTTC; CDR3aa: CASSLLYNEQFF
d_gene: .; j_gene: TRBJ2-2; v_gene: TRBV7-9; abundance: .; CDR3nt: TGTGCCAGCAGCCTAGTGGGGAGAGGCCCCCTGCAGACCGGGGAGCTGTTTTTT; CDR3aa: CASSLVGRGPLQTGELFF
d_gene: .; j_gene: TRBJ1-1; v_gene: TRBV6-1; abundance: .; CDR3nt: TGTGCCAGCAGTGAAGCTGAGGCCGGGGACACTGAAGCTTTCTTT; CDR3aa: CASSEAEAGDTEAFF
d_gene: .; j_gene: TRBJ1-1; v_gene: TRBV4-1; abundance: .; CDR3nt: TGCGCCAGCAGCCTGGTTCAGGGGAGCCTCCGGAACACTGAAGCTTTCTTT; CDR3aa: CASSLVQGSLRNTEAFF
d_gene: .; j_gene: TRBJ1-2; v_gene: TRBV10-3; abundance: once; CDR3nt: TGTGCCATCAGTGAGTCGCGGGGGCCCAACTATGGCTACACCTTC; CDR3aa: CAISESRGPNYGYTF
d_gene: TRBD2; j_gene: TRBJ2-2; v_gene: TRBV15; abundance: .; CDR3nt: TGTGCCACCAGCAGGCTGGGAGGGACCGGGGAGCTGTTTTTT; CDR3aa: CATSRLGGTGELFF
d_gene: .; j_gene: TRBJ2-3; v_gene: TRBV28; abundance: .; CDR3nt: TGTGCCAGCAGGAAACAGGGCCTCACAGATACGCAGTATTTT; CDR3aa: CASRKQGLTDTQYF
d_gene: .; j_gene: TRBJ1-4; v_gene: TRBV7-9; abundance: .; CDR3nt: TGTGCCAGCAGCTTAGTCAGGGTGGTCACTAATGAAAAACTGTTTTTT; CDR3aa: CASSLVRVVTNEKLFF
d_gene: TRBD1; j_gene: TRBJ1-5; v_gene: TRBV18; abundance: few; CDR3nt: TGTGCCAGCTCACCACCGGGGACAGGGCTGAATCAGCCCCAGCATTTT; CDR3aa: CASSPPGTGLNQPQHF
d_gene: TRBD2; j_gene: TRBJ2-5; v_gene: TRBV11-3; abundance: .; CDR3nt: TGTGCCAGCAGCTTGGCGGGGGGGCTGGGGGAGACCCAGTACTTC; CDR3aa: CASSLAGGLGETQYF
d_gene: .; j_gene: TRBJ2-3; v_gene: TRBV6-5; abundance: once; CDR3nt: TGTGCCAGCAGTTACCTTTATCGCCGAGGAGAAGATACGCAGTATTTT; CDR3aa: CASSYLYRRGEDTQYF
d_gene: TRBD1; j_gene: TRBJ1-2; v_gene: TRBV27; abundance: .; CDR3nt: TGTGCCAGCAGTTCCCCCGGGACAGGGACCCCTGGCTACACCTTC; CDR3aa: CASSSPGTGTPGYTF
d_gene: TRBD1; j_gene: TRBJ1-1; v_gene: TRBV6-5; abundance: few; CDR3nt: TGTGCCAGCAGTTACCGGACAGGGGGCGCGGATGAAGCTTTCTTT; CDR3aa: CASSYRTGGADEAFF
d_gene: .; j_gene: TRBJ1-4; v_gene: TRBV27; abundance: .; CDR3nt: TGTGCCAGCAGTCCAAAAATGGGGCTAACTAATGAAAAACTGTTTTTT; CDR3aa: CASSPKMGLTNEKLFF
d_gene: .; j_gene: TRBJ1-5; v_gene: TRBV19; abundance: .; CDR3nt: TGTGCCAGTAGTGACCAGGGTAGTCAGCCCCAGCATTTT; CDR3aa: CASSDQGSQPQHF